This T cell receptor (beta chain) came from a study of T cell changes during pregnancy in multiple sclerosis. This CDR3 spans 14 amino acids. CDR1 is SGHDT and CDR2 is YYEEEE in the germline V gene. Trimming took 4 bases from V and 6 from J, leaving 17 bases between them. The repertoire was sequenced with immunoSEQ multiplex PCR; TCRdb's copy has only in-frame clones and lacks some. The table has roughly 41,000 clones, approximately 90% seen once. This sequence was found in a female donor with multiple sclerosis, enrolled in a pregnancy study. Sequencing used CD4+ T cells from peripheral blood mononuclear cells, obtained in the first trimester of pregnancy. The V gene is TRBV5-6, the J gene TRBJ2-7, with D possibly being TRBD1 (5 bases). The CDR3 spells CASSLGSVRVEQYF. CDR3 nucleotide sequence: TGTGCCAGCAGCCTCGGATCGGTCAGGGTCGAGCAGTACTTC.